One and the same sample provided the 32 T cell receptor beta chains below, sequenced in a study of low-dose radiotherapy and immunotherapy resistance in tumors (dated by TCRdb to between 2022 and 2023). Sequenced on an Illumina MiniSeq. First-strand cDNA was synthesized with Superscript III and a set of TRAV- and TRBV-specific primers, covering both TCRalpha and TCRbeta chains. TCRs were amplified for 20 PCR cycles with Phusion, using a constant-region primer paired with the adapter attached to the V primers. Starting from the raw public reads, TCRdb applied fastp trimming at Q25, assembled clones with MiXCR and retained in-frame beta chains. Under each unique CDR3 protein, matching rows form one entry showing the most common genes and DNA. Recorded for this sample are tens of thousands of distinct CDR3 sequences; roughly 9% of them occurred a single time. The top ten hold around 0.93% of the sample.

This specimen's time point label, interpreted: before trial treatment. The sequencing here drew on PBMCs, taken before treatment. Every receptor here comes from a male donor with prostate cancer.

This clonotype was observed at least ten times. This rearrangement joins TRBV6-2 or TRBV6-3 to TRBJ2-7; maybe TRBD2 (7 bases). The ends were cut back, 7 bases at V and 2 bases at J, with 18 bases in the middle. The CDR3 runs 15 residues. Germline V gene data show CDR1 as MNHEY and CDR2 as SVGEGT. CDR3 nucleotide sequence: TGTGCCAGCACCAACCCCGGGGAGGGGGCCTACGAGCAGTACTTC. It specifies CASTNPGEGAYEQYF.

This clonotype was recorded at least ten times. This chain uses TRBV4-3 with TRBJ1-1; no firm D call. This CDR3 region has 15 residues. In germline, CDR1 is LGHNA, CDR2 YSLEER. Trimming left V 0 bases short and J 1 base short, with 9 bases between. CDR3 sequence (DNA): TGCGCCAGCAGCCAAGATAGGACGGGGAACACTGAAGCTTTCTTT. Translated, it gives CASSQDRTGNTEAFF.

This clonotype showed up many times. The chain is built from TRBV7-7 and TRBJ2-2, with D possibly TRBD1 on 6 matching bases. Trimming cost V 5 bases and J 5 bases, with 9 bases left between them. CDR3 size: 13 residues. Germline assignment: CDR1 SSHAT and CDR2 FNYEAQ (reference sequence). The CDR3 bases are TGTGCCAGCAGCGAAGGGGGTACCGGGGAGCTGTTTTTT. This encodes CASSEGGTGELFF.

As to this clonotype: A much larger clone differs from this one at a single base, so this may be a read error. V gene TRBV20-1 combines with J gene TRBJ1-2, with no clear D. The germline V and J ends were trimmed by 1 base and 7 bases, with 16 bases remaining between them. This CDR3 has 14 amino acids. In germline, CDR1 is DFQATT, CDR2 SNEGSKA (reference sequence). CDR3 sequence reads: CSARVGFSGFGYTF. The CDR3 region has the DNA TGCAGTGCTAGAGTGGGGTTTTCTGGCTTTGGCTACACCTTC.

Many counts were recorded for this clonotype. The chain has TRBV5-6 and TRBJ2-7; a possible D gene is TRBD1 (6 bases). The CDR3 spans 12 residues. Germline CDR1 is SGHDT and CDR2 is YYEEEE. The V end was cut by 3 bases, the J end by 6 bases, with 10 bases between. The CDR3 DNA reads TGTGCCAGCAGCTCAACAGGGTCCGAGCAGTACTTC. Its protein product is CASSSTGSEQYF.

The table lists this clonotype with many counts. The V call is TRBV19, the J call TRBJ1-3; tentative D call: TRBD1 (5 bases). The CDR3 has 15 amino acids. Germline V gene lookup returns CDR1 LNHDA and CDR2 SQIVND (reference sequence). Between the trimmed V and J ends, which lost 3 bases and 4 bases, there was a span of 13 bases. CDR3 DNA sequence: TGTGCCAGTAGTATCGATGCAGGGCCAGGAAACACCATATATTTT. Its protein is CASSIDAGPGNTIYF.

In this sample, this clonotype turned up many times. The genes are TRBV2 and TRBJ2-3; 7 nucleotides align to TRBD2. The germline V gene encodes CDR1 SNHLY and CDR2 FYNNEI. The CDR3 has 14 residues. V lost 11 bases to trimming and J lost 0 bases; unmatched junction nucleotides: 8. DNA of the CDR3: TGTGCCGGGAGGAAGGGAGGGAGCACAGATACGCAGTATTTT. This sequence encodes CAGRKGGSTDTQYF.

This clonotype was counted at least ten times. V usage is TRBV28 and J usage is TRBJ2-4, with a tentative D call TRBD2 (7 bases). The CDR3 has 16 amino acids. Germline V gene lookup returns CDR1 MDHEN and CDR2 SYDVKM. The ends were cut back, 8 bases at V and 1 base at J, with 18 bases in the middle. This chain's CDR3 is CASGGGGSGAKNIQYF. CDR3 DNA: TGTGCCAGCGGCGGGGGCGGGAGCGGGGCCAAAAACATTCAGTACTTC. Full variable domain (remainder filled in from reference TRBV28 and TRBJ2-4): DVKVTQSSRYLVKRTGEKVFLECVQDMDHENMFWYRQDPGLGLRLIYFSYDVKMKEKGDIPEGYSVSREKKERFSLILESASTNQTSMYLCASGGGGSGAKNIQYFGAGTRLSVL.

This clonotype is classed as medium-sized. The chain couples TRBV28 to TRBJ2-7; D call uncertain. Between the trimmed V and J ends, which lost 8 bases and 5 bases, there was a span of 4 bases. Germline CDR1 MDHEN, CDR2 SYDVKM. The CDR3 extends over 9 amino acids. The CDR3 region is CASCHEQYF. As DNA, the CDR3 is TGTGCCAGCTGCCACGAGCAGTACTTC.

Worth noting for this clonotype: With a far larger clone one base away, a read error is the likely cause. The rearrangement joins TRBV28 to TRBJ2-1, with D possibly being TRBD2 (6 bases). V lost 4 bases to trimming and J lost 10 bases, with 20 bases between them. In germline, CDR1 is MDHEN, CDR2 SYDVKM. The CDR3 runs 15 residues. In nucleotides, the CDR3 is TGTGCCAGCAGTTCGACTAGTCCTAGCTCCTACGAGCAGTTCTTC. Its protein product is CASSSTSPSSYEQFF.

The V call is TRBV5-1, the J call TRBJ2-5, with a weak D call TRBD1 (5 bases). This CDR3 comprises 13 residues. Germline V CDR1 and CDR2: SGHRS, YFSETQ. V gave up 4 bases and J gave up 4 bases, with 11 bases separating them. In DNA form, the CDR3 reads TGCGCCAGCAGCCCAGGGTTCGGAGAGACCCAGTACTTC. Translated, it gives CASSPGFGETQYF.

The chain is built from TRBV5-4 and TRBJ2-7; weak D call: TRBD2 (5 bases). CDR3 length equals 14 residues. Germline V gene sequence: CDR1 SGHNT, CDR2 YYREEE (reference sequence). The V gene lost 3 bases and the J gene lost 3 bases, with 13 bases spanning the gap. The chain's CDR3 is CASSSDWKNYEQYF. The CDR3 DNA follows: TGTGCCAGCAGCTCGGACTGGAAAAACTACGAGCAGTACTTC. The complete variable domain, with remaining parts taken from reference TRBV5-4 and TRBJ2-7, reads ETGVTQSPTHLIKTRGQQVTLRCSSQSGHNTVSWYQQALGQGPQFIFQYYREEENGRGNFPPRFSGLQFPNYSSELNVNALELDDSALYLCASSSDWKNYEQYFGPGTRLTVT.

This clonotype was recorded many times. The chain combines TRBV4-3 with TRBJ2-2; maybe TRBD2 (6 bases). The V gene's germline CDR1 is LGHNA and CDR2 YSLEER. Deletions cut 1 base from V and 3 bases from J, with 12 bases between. The CDR3 consists of 16 residues. The CDR3 spells CASSQGAGLDTGELFF. In DNA form, the CDR3 reads TGCGCCAGCAGCCAAGGCGCGGGGCTTGACACCGGGGAGCTGTTTTTT.

This clonotype came up a few times. The chain uses TRBV5-4 and TRBJ2-1; the match to TRBD2 covers 13 bases. Germline V gene lookup returns CDR1 SGHNT and CDR2 YYREEE (reference sequence). Trimming cost V 4 bases and J 8 bases; bases outside gene matches: 6. CDR3 length equals 15 residues. This CDR3 reads CASSQGLAGTDEQFF. The CDR3 DNA reads as TGTGCCAGCAGCCAGGGACTAGCGGGAACCGATGAGCAGTTCTTC.

This clonotype was detected ten times or more. The chain couples TRBV29-1 to TRBJ2-3; no firm D call. The V end lost 6 bases, the J end lost 4 bases, and 14 bases lay between the germline ends. There are 13 residues in the CDR3. Germline values: CDR1 SQVTM, CDR2 ANQGSEA. The CDR3 DNA reads TGCAGCGTGACTCCACACACGGCAGATACGCAGTATTTT. It is translated as CSVTPHTADTQYF.

This clonotype has at least ten counts. The chain's CDR3 is CASSALSLAGGGNEQFF. The CDR3 DNA is TGTGCCAGCAGCGCCCTGAGTCTAGCGGGAGGGGGCAATGAGCAGTTCTTC. This chain uses TRBV7-2 with TRBJ2-1; 12 nucleotides line up with TRBD2. V was pared by 5 bases and J by 6 bases, with 11 bases of the junction left unmatched. Germline CDR1 is SGHTA and CDR2 is FQGNSA. The CDR3 is 17 residues long. The full variable domain, rest sourced from reference TRBV7-2 and TRBJ2-1, is GAGVSQSPSNKVTEKGKDVELRCDPISGHTALYWYRQSLGQGLEFLIYFQGNSAPDKSGLPSDRFSAERTGGSVSTLTIQRTQQEDSAVYLCASSALSLAGGGNEQFFGPGTRLTVL.

As to this clonotype: A far larger clone differs by one base, so this is likely a read error. The chain couples TRBV29-1 to TRBJ2-1, with 7 nucleotides matching TRBD1. CDR1 and CDR2 from the germline V gene are SQVTM and ANQGSEA. This CDR3 has 14 amino acids. The J segment lost 10 bases and the V segment lost 5 bases, leaving 14 bases of the junction unmatched. The CDR3 sequence: CSVRRTGPTYEQFF. The CDR3 DNA reads as TGCAGCGTTCGTAGGACAGGTCCAACCTACGAGCAGTTCTTC.

The sample holds many counts of this clonotype. The chain links TRBV28 to TRBJ2-2; 8 nucleotides agree with TRBD2. The trim removed 5 bases at V and 5 bases at J, leaving 4 bases unmatched. The germline gives CDR1 MDHEN, CDR2 SYDVKM. This CDR3 spans 14 amino acids. The CDR3 loop reads CASSNQRETGELFF. CDR3 coding DNA: TGTGCCAGCAGTAATCAGCGGGAGACCGGGGAGCTGTTTTTT.

This clonotype turned up a few times. The V call is TRBV20-1, the J call TRBJ2-2, with D possibly TRBD2 on 5 matching bases. This CDR3 contains 15 residues. The germline V gene has CDR1 DFQATT and CDR2 SNEGSKA (reference sequence). Trimming removed 6 bases at V and 1 base at J, with 15 bases between. The chain's CDR3 is CSAPPAAVNTGELFF. The CDR3 nucleotides read TGCAGTGCCCCGCCGGCAGCGGTGAACACCGGGGAGCTGTTTTTT.

This clonotype was picked up many times. This chain connects TRBV5-4 to TRBJ2-3; D remains unclear. This CDR3 contains 14 residues. With 4 bases removed from V and 2 bases from J, the gap between germline ends came to 11 bases. Germline V CDR1 and CDR2: SGHNT, YYREEE (reference sequence). The CDR3 here is CASSIGPPTDTQYF. The CDR3 DNA sequence: TGTGCCAGCAGCATTGGACCACCCACAGATACGCAGTATTTT.

As concerns this clonotype: With a far larger clone one base away, a read error is the likely cause. The chain employs TRBV2 and TRBJ2-5; D unresolved. CDR3 length: 11 residues. Trimming shortened V by 6 bases and J by 11 bases, and 13 bases separated the two germline ends. Germline CDR1 reads SNHLY; CDR2 reads FYNNEI. The CDR3 here is CASRPYNEQYF. CDR3 bases: TGTGCCAGCAGACCCTACAATGAGCAGTACTTC.

This clonotype appeared many times. The genes are TRBV28 and TRBJ2-3; TRBD2 matches 10 bases. V was pared by 4 bases and J by 2 bases, with 15 bases of the junction left unmatched. The germline CDR1 and CDR2 sequences are MDHEN and SYDVKM. The CDR3 spans 19 residues. The CDR3 loop is CASSSEGSGRAEYTDTQYF. CDR3 coding DNA: TGTGCCAGCAGTTCCGAAGGGAGCGGGAGGGCAGAATACACAGATACGCAGTATTTT.

At least ten counts were recorded for this clonotype. The J gene is TRBJ2-7, the V gene TRBV28; D is tentatively TRBD1 or TRBD2 (5 bases each). The germline CDR1 and CDR2 sequences are MDHEN and SYDVKM. The CDR3 consists of 14 residues. Trimming pared 3 bases from V and 2 bases from J, leaving 11 bases between. The CDR3 sequence is CASSLPGPTYEQYF. The CDR3 coding sequence is TGTGCCAGCAGTTTGCCGGGACCGACCTACGAGCAGTACTTC. Drawing the rest from reference TRBV28 and TRBJ2-7, the complete variable domain is DVKVTQSSRYLVKRTGEKVFLECVQDMDHENMFWYRQDPGLGLRLIYFSYDVKMKEKGDIPEGYSVSREKKERFSLILESASTNQTSMYLCASSLPGPTYEQYFGPGTRLTVT.

This clonotype came up many times. The V and J genes are TRBV4-3 and TRBJ2-2, with 11 positions matching TRBD2. J lost 6 bases, V lost 2 bases, and 8 bases had no gene match. The CDR3 length is 17 residues. Per germline, CDR1 LGHNA and CDR2 YSLEER. CDR3 sequence: CASSQISGRALAGELFF. CDR3 sequence (DNA): TGCGCCAGCAGCCAAATTAGCGGGAGGGCCTTAGCCGGGGAGCTGTTTTTT.

This clonotype was observed at least ten times. Because the CDR3's place on the DNA is in doubt, the DNA is left out and the CDR3 is given as listed by TCRdb. The chain recombines TRBV3-1 with TRBJ1-6; no check of the table's D call, TRBD1, against the DNA was made. The CDR3 spans 15 amino acids, including both terminal residues. Germline-derived CDR1 and CDR2 are LGHDT and YNNKEL (reference sequence). This CDR3 reads CASSPLLAQGAPLHF.

The rearrangement links TRBV25-1 to TRBJ1-1; D gene ambiguous. The ends were cut back, 7 bases at V and 2 bases at J, with 11 bases in the middle. Per the germline V gene, CDR1 is MGHDK and CDR2 is SYGVNS. The CDR3 is 13 residues long. DNA for the CDR3: TGTGCCAGCATAAGTAGCCCCAACACTGAAGCTTTCTTT. Its protein is CASISSPNTEAFF.

A remark on this clonotype: This sequence is one base from a far larger clone and is likely a read error. The chain joins TRBV5-1 to TRBJ2-1; D uncertain. Germline loops: CDR1 SGHRS, CDR2 YFSETQ. This CDR3 contains 14 residues. CDR3 nucleotide sequence: TGTGCCAGCAGCTTGGTAGAGGTCTACAATGAGCAGTTCTTC. It encodes CASSLVEVYNEQFF.

This clonotype was detected many times. The rearrangement links TRBV6-8 to TRBJ1-6; D is unclear. This CDR3 is 17 amino acids long. Germline values: CDR1 MNHGY, CDR2 SAAAGT. The V end lost 7 bases, the J end lost 8 bases, and 24 bases lay between the germline ends. The CDR3 bases are TGTGCCAGCACCCTAACCCCGCCCGGTGGAGGTTATTCACCCCTCCACTTT. Amino acid sequence: CASTLTPPGGGYSPLHF.

This clonotype was seen a few times. It is likely a read error: a sequence one base away is far more abundant. The rearrangement uses TRBV6-9 and TRBJ2-1; 7 nucleotides align to TRBD2. CDR1 is MNHGY, CDR2 SVAAGI, per germline. Trimming cost V 6 bases and J 10 bases; bases outside gene matches: 15. The CDR3 consists of 15 residues. The CDR3 loop is CASSPGERGSYEQFF. In DNA form, the CDR3 reads TGTGCCAGCAGCCCCGGGGAGCGGGGATCCTACGAGCAGTTCTTC.

This clonotype appeared many times. The chain's CDR3 is CSARGTTDTQYF. The CDR3, as DNA: TGCAGCGCCAGGGGGACCACAGATACGCAGTATTTT. The V call is TRBV29-1, the J call TRBJ2-3; 7 nucleotides line up with TRBD1. This CDR3 comprises 12 residues. Trimming cost V 7 bases and J 2 bases; bases outside gene matches: 3. CDR1 SQVTM and CDR2 ANQGSEA come from the germline V gene.

This clonotype showed up many times. CDR3 amino acids: CASSSPLAGSDTQYF. The CDR3 DNA reads TGTGCCAGCAGTTCGCCGCTAGCGGGATCAGATACGCAGTATTTT. The chain carries TRBV27 and TRBJ2-3; TRBD2 aligns across 9 bases. V lost 4 bases to trimming and J lost 4 bases; unmatched junction nucleotides: 6. The CDR3 loop spans 15 amino acids. The V gene's germline CDR1 is MNHEY and CDR2 SMNVEV (reference sequence).

This clonotype has at least ten counts. The V gene is TRBV9, the J gene TRBJ2-1; 8 bases are a match to TRBD2. Germline CDR1 reads SGDLS; CDR2 reads YYNGEE. With 4 bases clipped from V and 5 bases from J, the junction kept 17 bases outside the gene matches. CDR3 length: 18 residues. CDR3: CASSPARGAGAFDNEQFF. CDR3 DNA sequence: TGTGCCAGCAGCCCTGCCAGGGGAGCGGGGGCGTTTGACAATGAGCAGTTCTTC.